Given below is one T cell receptor (beta chain) in context. Its antigen remains unknown. This specimen comes from a study of CD8 T cells in Susac syndrome. Study-level findings and limits: The study conceded that its TCR sequencing and HLA analysis involved relatively few individuals.

Reverse transcription of roughly 0.45 to 1 ug RNA was carried out with random hexamers. TCRdb analysed the immunoSEQ multiplex PCR reads with MiXCR anew, one entry per CDR3 protein. The data contain 300,000 or so distinct CDR3 sequences, 92% of them singletons. In contrast to the negatively isolated CD8+ and CD4+ T cells, TEMRA cells were FACS-enriched. Germline V gene lookup returns CDR1 KGHSH and CDR2 LQKENI. This CDR3 region has 14 residues. V lost 2 bases to trimming and J lost 2 bases, with 9 bases between them. The clonotype originates from a human donor with multiple sclerosis. This chain links TRBV18 with TRBJ1-1; a possible D gene is TRBD1 (5 bases). Sequencing input: CD4+ T cells from PBMCs. This CDR3 reads CASSPVTENTEAFF. Written as DNA, the CDR3 is TGTGCCAGCTCACCAGTGACAGAAAACACTGAAGCTTTCTTT.